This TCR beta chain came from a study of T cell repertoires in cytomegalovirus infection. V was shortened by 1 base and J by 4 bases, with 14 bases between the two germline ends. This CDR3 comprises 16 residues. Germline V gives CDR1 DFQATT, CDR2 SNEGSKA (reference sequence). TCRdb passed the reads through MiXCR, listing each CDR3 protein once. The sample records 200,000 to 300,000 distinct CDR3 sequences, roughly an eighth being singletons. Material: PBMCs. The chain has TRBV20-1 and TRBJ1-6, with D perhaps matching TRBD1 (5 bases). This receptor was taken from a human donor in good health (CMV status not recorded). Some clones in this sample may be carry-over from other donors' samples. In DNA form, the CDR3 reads TGCAGTGCTAGAGTAACAGGCGGAACTTATAATTCACCCCTCCACTTT. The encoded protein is CSARVTGGTYNSPLHF.